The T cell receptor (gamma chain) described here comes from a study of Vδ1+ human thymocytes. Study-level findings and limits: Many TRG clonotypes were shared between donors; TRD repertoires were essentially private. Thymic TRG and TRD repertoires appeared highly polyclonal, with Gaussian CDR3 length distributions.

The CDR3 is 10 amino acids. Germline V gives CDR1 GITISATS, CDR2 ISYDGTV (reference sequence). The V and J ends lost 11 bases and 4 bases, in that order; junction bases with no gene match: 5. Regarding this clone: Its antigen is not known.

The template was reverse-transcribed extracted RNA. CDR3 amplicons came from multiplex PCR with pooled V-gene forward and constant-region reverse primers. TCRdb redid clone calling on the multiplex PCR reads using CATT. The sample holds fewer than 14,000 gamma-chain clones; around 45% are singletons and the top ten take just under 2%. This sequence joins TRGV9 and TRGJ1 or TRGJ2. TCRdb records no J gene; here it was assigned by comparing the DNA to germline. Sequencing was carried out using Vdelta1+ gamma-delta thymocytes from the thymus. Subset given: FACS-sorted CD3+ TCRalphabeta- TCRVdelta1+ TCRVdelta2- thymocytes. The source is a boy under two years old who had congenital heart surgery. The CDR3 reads CAWVYYKKLF. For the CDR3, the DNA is TGTGCCTGGGTGTATTATAAGAAACTCTTT.